This paragraph covers one TCR beta chain sequence. The data were taken from a study of ipilimumab plus nivolumab after autologous stem cell transplantation. Looking at the study overall: The myeloma group: high-risk transplant-naive, or relapse within 3 years after first autologous transplant.

V was cut by 1 base and J by 5 bases, with 17 bases left in between. Germline assignment: CDR1 SGHTA and CDR2 FQGTGA. The CDR3 is 17 amino acids. Clones were read by immunoSEQ multiplex PCR, and TCRdb kept only the in-frame ones, dropping some. The repertoire consists of about 43,000 clones, with approximately 90% occurring once and the leading ten covering approximately 0.88%. The sequences come from PBMCs, collected in a trial of ipilimumab plus nivolumab as post-transplant consolidation. The sequence was collected from a male donor with multiple myeloma. The chain employs TRBV7-3 and TRBJ2-2, with D possibly TRBD1 on 5 matching bases. The CDR3: CASSLNAGALRTGELFF. The CDR3 DNA reads TGTGCCAGCAGCTTAAACGCTGGGGCATTGCGAACCGGGGAGCTGTTTTTT.